Listed below are T cell receptor beta chains from one sample, sequenced in a study of blood T cell repertoires in COVID-19. Produced via immunoSEQ multiplex PCR; TCRdb's table is partial and in-frame only. There are about 96,000 clones in the sample; roughly 90% occur only once, and 4% to 5% lies in the top ten. Sequencing input: peripheral blood. The receptor set was obtained from a human donor with COVID-19, enrolled during active disease. The donor label of this sample is uncertain. The CDR3 runs from the conserved cysteine through the conserved F or W. The order of the fields is J gene, D gene, CDR3 length, V gene, clone size, CDR3 DNA, CDR3 protein. A D gene is named only where the DNA matches it firmly. Size values are once, few and many counts, or a class for expanded clones, and some rows have none.

>TRBJ2-7|TRBD2|14|TRBV7-2|.
TGTGCCAGCAGCTCCTTCGGCGGGGGTAGGGAGCAGTACTTC
CASSSFGGGREQYF
>TRBJ1-1|TRBD1|14|TRBV6-5|.
TGTGCCAGCAGTACGCAGGGGGCTTGGGCTGAAGCTTTCTTT
CASSTQGAWAEAFF
>TRBJ2-5|TRBD2|14|TRBV20-1|.
TGCAGTGCTAGTGGGGCGGGGGGGCCCCAGACCCAGTACTTC
CSASGAGGPQTQYF
>TRBJ2-7|TRBD2|14|TRBV5-1|.
TGCGCCAGCGGGCCGGGACTAGGGGCCTACGAGCAGTACTTC
CASGPGLGAYEQYF
>TRBJ2-3|TRBD2|17|TRBV19|once
TGTGCCAGTAGTAATTCCCGGGGCGGGGGGGGCACAGATACGCAGTATTTT
CASSNSRGGGGTDTQYF
>TRBJ2-3|TRBD2|17|TRBV5-4|once
TGTGCCAGCAGCTCCTCTACTAGCGCCACTAGCACAGATACGCAGTATTTT
CASSSSTSATSTDTQYF
>TRBJ1-1|.|13|TRBV11-3|.
TGTGCCAGCAGCTTAGAGGCCAGGTTGGGAGCTTTCTTT
CASSLEARLGAFF
>TRBJ1-6|TRBD1|15|TRBV6-1|once
TGTGCCAGCAGTGAAGCTCCGGGACAGGCTGCATTCCTCCACTTT
CASSEAPGQAAFLHF
>TRBJ2-2|TRBD2|16|TRBV10-3|.
TGTGCCATCAAACAGCTAGCGGAGTCGAACACCGGGGAGCTGTTTTTT
CAIKQLAESNTGELFF
>TRBJ1-6|TRBD1|16|TRBV6-6|.
TGTGCCAGCAGTCCCCCCCGACAGGGGGCGCCTTCACCCCTCCACTTT
CASSPPRQGAPSPLHF
>TRBJ1-4|TRBD1|12|TRBV18|.
TGTGCCAGCTCCCTCTATCAGGGGGAACTGTTTTTT
CASSLYQGELFF
>TRBJ1-5|.|18|TRBV19|.
TGTGCCAGTAGTATGCCCCCAAGGAACTTAGGGGGCAATCAGCCCCAGCATTTT
CASSMPPRNLGGNQPQHF
>TRBJ2-1|TRBD2|15|TRBV11-2|.
TGTGCCAGCAGCTTTAGCGGGACCTCCTACAATGAGCAGTTCTTC
CASSFSGTSYNEQFF
>TRBJ1-4|.|15|TRBV3-1/TRBV3-2|.
TGTGCCAGCAGCCAAGCGAGTGGTGGTGGTGAAAAACTGTTTTTT
CASSQASGGGEKLFF
>TRBJ1-3|.|17|TRBV6-1|once
TGTGCCAGCAGTGAAGGGTTCGGCAGGGTGGGAGGAAACACCATATATTTT
CASSEGFGRVGGNTIYF
>TRBJ2-7|.|13|TRBV27|.
TGTGCCAGCAGTTTATCGTACTCCTACGAGCAGTACTTC
CASSLSYSYEQYF
>TRBJ2-1|.|12|TRBV5-4|.
TGTGCCAGCAGCTTATACTACAATGAGCAGTTCTTC
CASSLYYNEQFF
>TRBJ1-2|TRBD1|15|TRBV6-6|.
TGTGCCAGCAGACAGGGGACAGGGAAAGGATATGGCTACACCTTC
CASRQGTGKGYGYTF
>TRBJ2-6|TRBD2|22|TRBV9|once
TGTGCCAGCAGCGCCTCCCTGAGTGGGGCGGGGGGGCGGAACTCTGGGGCCAACGTCCTGACTTTC
CASSASLSGAGGRNSGANVLTF
>TRBJ1-5|TRBD1|17|TRBV11-2|.
TGTGCCAGCAGCCACTGGACAGGGGGCGAAGGCAATCAGCCCCAGCATTTT
CASSHWTGGEGNQPQHF
>TRBJ2-5|TRBD2|10|TRBV28|.
TGTGCCAGCATTCCGGGACTACAGTACTTC
CASIPGLQYF
>TRBJ1-6|.|14|TRBV5-4|.
TGTGCCAGCAGCTTGGATGGCGGGCGTTCACCCCTCCACTTT
CASSLDGGRSPLHF
>TRBJ1-1|TRBD1|16|TRBV5-4|few
TGTGCCAGCACACCACCGGACGGACAGGCGAACACTGAAGCTTTCTTT
CASTPPDGQANTEAFF
>TRBJ2-2|TRBD1|16|TRBV9|.
TGTGCCAGCAGCACACAGGGGGCTCTGAACACCGGGGAGCTGTTTTTT
CASSTQGALNTGELFF
>TRBJ1-5|.|15|TRBV4-1|once
TGCGCCAGCAGCCAAGATCGGGAGGGGGGGTCGCCCCAGCATTTT
CASSQDREGGSPQHF
>TRBJ1-1|TRBD1|14|TRBV6-5|.
TGTGCCAGCAGTTTACAGGGGGGGAGAACTGAAGCTTTCTTT
CASSLQGGRTEAFF
>TRBJ1-2|.|14|TRBV28|.
TGTGCCAGCAGTTTGGGGGCCGTTGCCTATGGCTACACCTTC
CASSLGAVAYGYTF
>TRBJ2-7|TRBD1|15|TRBV7-2|.
TGTGCCAGCAGCTTAGGAGACAGGGTCCCCTACGAGCAGTACTTC
CASSLGDRVPYEQYF
>TRBJ2-2|TRBD2|15|TRBV7-3|.
TGTGCCAGCAGTCCCCGGACTAGCAACACCGGGGAGCTGTTTTTT
CASSPRTSNTGELFF
>TRBJ1-4|.|15|TRBV6-6|.
TGTGCCAGCAGTAAACCTACTAGGGCAAGCGAAAAACTGTTTTTT
CASSKPTRASEKLFF
>TRBJ1-5|TRBD1|14|TRBV28|.
TGTGCCAGCAGCGTCGGACAGGGGGGAAAGCCCCAGCATTTT
CASSVGQGGKPQHF
>TRBJ1-2|TRBD1|13|TRBV5-1|.
TGCGCCAGCAGGGACACAGGGGTTGATGGCTACACCTTC
CASRDTGVDGYTF
>TRBJ1-1|TRBD1|16|TRBV7-9|.
TGTGCCAGCAGCCCGGGGACAGGGTCTATGAACACTGAAGCTTTCTTT
CASSPGTGSMNTEAFF
>TRBJ2-7|TRBD1|14|TRBV24-1|.
TGTGCCACCAGTGACCCGGACAGGGCCTACGAGCAGTACTTC
CATSDPDRAYEQYF
>TRBJ2-2|TRBD2|16|TRBV29-1|few
TGCAGCGCTAGCGGGGGGGCCGGAGTGAACACCGGGGAGCTGTTTTTT
CSASGGAGVNTGELFF
>TRBJ1-1|.|13|TRBV7-9|.
TGTGCCAGCAGCTGGGGCATGAACACTGAAGCTTTCTTT
CASSWGMNTEAFF
>TRBJ2-3|TRBD2|19|TRBV20-1|.
TGCAGTGCTAGTACCCAGCGGGAGCATAAATCCACTAGCACAGATACGCAGTATTTT
CSASTQREHKSTSTDTQYF
>TRBJ2-2|TRBD1|15|TRBV24-1|.
TGTGCCACCAGTGAGATCGGGACAGACACCGGGGAGCTGTTTTTT
CATSEIGTDTGELFF
>TRBJ2-1|TRBD2|15|TRBV2|.
TGTGCCAGCAGTCCAAGACTAGCGGGAGACAATGAGCAGTTCTTC
CASSPRLAGDNEQFF
>TRBJ2-1|TRBD1|16|TRBV18|.
TGTGCCAGCTCACCACCGTGGGACAGGAGTTTCAATGAGCAGTTCTTC
CASSPPWDRSFNEQFF
>TRBJ1-2|TRBD1|16|TRBV6-2/TRBV6-3|.
TGTGCCAGCAGTTACGCCAGACAGGGCTCTAACTATGGCTACACCTTC
CASSYARQGSNYGYTF
>TRBJ2-1|TRBD1|16|TRBV6-1|.
TGTGCCAGCAGTGAAGTAGAAGTGGGACAGGGGAATGAGCAGTTCTTC
CASSEVEVGQGNEQFF
>TRBJ1-1|.|12|TRBV6-5|.
TGTGCCAGCAACGACAGACCCACTGAAGCTTTCTTT
CASNDRPTEAFF
>TRBJ2-1|.|14|TRBV3-1/TRBV3-2|once
TGTGCCAGCAGCCAAACACAAACCGCCCATGAGCAGTTCTTC
CASSQTQTAHEQFF
>TRBJ2-6|.|16|TRBV6-6|.
TGTGCCAGCAGCCGACATACAGGGCCCGGGGCCAACGTCCTGACTTTC
CASSRHTGPGANVLTF
>TRBJ2-7|TRBD1|15|TRBV19|.
TGTGCCAGTAGTATAACAGGACAGGGGGCATACGAGCAGTACTTC
CASSITGQGAYEQYF
>TRBJ2-6|.|17|TRBV5-4|.
TGTGCCAGCAGCACCCTCGGGTCGGGTGTCGGGGCCAACGTCCTGACTTTC
CASSTLGSGVGANVLTF
>TRBJ1-1|.|14|TRBV5-1|.
TGCGCCAGCAGAGGGAGGCAGGTGAACACTGAAGCTTTCTTT
CASRGRQVNTEAFF
>TRBJ1-5|TRBD1|18|TRBV23-1|.
TGCGCCAGCAGTCAATCGGAGAAGGGGGCTGGTAGCAATCAGCCCCAGCATTTT
CASSQSEKGAGSNQPQHF
>TRBJ1-1|.|14|TRBV2|.
TGTGCCAGCAGTGAAGCTGGAGGGTTGACTGAAGCTTTCTTT
CASSEAGGLTEAFF
>TRBJ1-3|.|15|TRBV6-1|.
TGTGCCAGCAGTGATCCCTACCGCCGTGGAAACACCATATATTTT
CASSDPYRRGNTIYF
>TRBJ2-6|.|15|TRBV6-5|.
TGTGCCAGCAGTTTACAGGTCTCTGGGGCCAACGTCCTGACTTTC
CASSLQVSGANVLTF
>TRBJ2-3|TRBD2|17|TRBV27|.
TGTGCCAGCAGTTCGGCCCTGGGGAGGGGCGAAGCAGATACGCAGTATTTT
CASSSALGRGEADTQYF
>TRBJ1-1|.|14|TRBV5-1|.
TGCGCCAGCAGCTTGGGCGCGGAGAACACTGAAGCTTTCTTT
CASSLGAENTEAFF